The 13 T cell receptor beta chains presented below share a single source sample, sequenced in a study of T cell responses to AZD1222 COVID-19 vaccine. Generated by immunoSEQ multiplex PCR, the TCRdb table keeps only in-frame clones and is missing some. The data show about 170,000 clones, 70% to 90% seen once. The sample was peripheral blood, taken 28 days after the second AZD1222 dose. The origin of the receptors is an adult who received the AZD1222 COVID-19 vaccine.

The chain joins TRBV11-3 to TRBJ2-3, with D possibly matching TRBD2 (6 bases). With 4 bases removed from V and 1 base from J, the gap between germline ends came to 15 bases. The CDR3 is 16 amino acids. Germline lookup yields CDR1 SGHNT and CDR2 YENEEA. The CDR3 protein is CASSSQWGGGTDTQYF. The CDR3 DNA follows: TGTGCCAGCAGCTCCCAATGGGGCGGGGGCACAGATACGCAGTATTTT.

In this sample, this clone turned up a few times. The genes are TRBV7-9 and TRBJ1-3, with D uncertain. Germline V CDR1 and CDR2: SEHNR, FQNEAQ (reference sequence). This CDR3 is built from 18 residues. Trimming took off 0 bases at V and 5 bases at J, with 20 bases between the two ends. The CDR3 DNA reads as TGTGCCAGCAGCTTAGCGGGGTCGACGAACTACAACAGAAACACCATATATTTT. Residues: CASSLAGSTNYNRNTIYF.

The rearrangement uses TRBV15 and TRBJ1-5; D may be TRBD1 (6 bases). From germline, CDR1 is LNHNV and CDR2 YYDKDF (reference sequence). This CDR3 is 16 amino acids long. Trimming left V 2 bases short and J 6 bases short, with 17 bases between. The CDR3, as DNA: TGTGCCACCAGCAGAAACCCACAGGGTAGGGGTCAGCCCCAGCATTTT. Its translation: CATSRNPQGRGQPQHF. Together with reference TRBV15 and TRBJ1-5, the CDR3 gives the full variable domain: DAMVIQNPRYQVTQFGKPVTLSCSQTLNHNVMYWYQQKSSQAPKLLFHYYDKDFNNEADTPDNFQSRRPNTSFCFLDIRSPGLGDTAMYLCATSRNPQGRGQPQHFGDGTRLSIL.

The CDR3 DNA sequence: TGTGCCAGCAGCTTAGCCCTCCGACAGGGTAGGGCTGGAAACACCATATATTTT. Amino acid sequence: CASSLALRQGRAGNTIYF. The V and J genes are TRBV7-2 and TRBJ1-3, with 7 bases lining up with TRBD1. Germline-derived CDR1 and CDR2 are SGHTA and FQGNSA. The CDR3 consists of 18 residues. J lost 2 bases, V lost 0 bases, and 10 bases had no gene match.

The V and J genes are TRBV19 and TRBJ1-2; D not certain. V gave up 9 bases and J gave up 0 bases, with 11 bases separating them. The germline gives CDR1 LNHDA, CDR2 SQIVND (reference sequence). This CDR3 region has 13 residues. The CDR3 nucleotides are TGTGCCAGCTCTGGGTCTGCTAACTATGGCTACACCTTC. It specifies CASSGSANYGYTF.

The V call is TRBV6-6, the J call TRBJ1-2; TRBD1 matches 7 bases. Germline V gene sequence: CDR1 MNHNY, CDR2 SVGAGI (reference sequence). J was trimmed by 4 bases and V by 5 bases; bases with no gene match: 19. This CDR3 has 18 amino acids. CDR3 in amino acids: CASSGSAPGTVVIYGYTF. The CDR3 nucleotides are TGTGCCAGCAGTGGATCCGCCCCCGGGACAGTCGTGATCTATGGCTACACCTTC.

This clone was counted only a few times. The chain couples TRBV10-3 to TRBJ1-3; perhaps TRBD1 as D (6 bases). There are 15 residues in the CDR3. CDR1 is ENHRY and CDR2 is SYGVKD in the germline V gene. V gave up 3 bases and J gave up 7 bases, with 16 bases separating them. The CDR3 nucleotides are TGTGCCATCAGTGACCATCGGACAGCGGTTAACACCATATATTTT. Translation gives CAISDHRTAVNTIYF.

The rearrangement links TRBV5-6 to TRBJ2-3; the D gene is possibly TRBD2 (5 bases). The CDR3 runs 14 residues. V lost 0 bases and J lost 6, with 11 bases in between. Germline V gene sequence: CDR1 SGHDT, CDR2 YYEEEE. The CDR3 region is CASSLVGKSDTQYF. As DNA, the CDR3 is TGTGCCAGCAGCTTGGTCGGGAAGTCCGATACGCAGTATTTT.

The chain links TRBV5-8 to TRBJ2-7; 7 bases line up with TRBD1. V lost 5 bases to trimming and J lost 7 bases; unmatched junction nucleotides: 12. The CDR3 totals 14 residues. CDR1 SGHTS and CDR2 YDEGEE come from the germline V gene. The CDR3 DNA follows: TGTGCCAGCAGTTCGGGACAGCTTGTACGAGAGCAGTACTTC. Translating gives CASSSGQLVREQYF.

CDR3 in amino acids: CATNGGDSNQPQHF. Written as DNA, the CDR3 is TGTGCCACGAACGGGGGGGATAGCAATCAGCCCCAGCATTTT. The genes are TRBV24-1 and TRBJ1-5; maybe TRBD1 (5 bases). The CDR3 is 14 amino acids. V lost 10 bases and J lost 0, with 12 bases in between. Germline CDR1 KGHDR, CDR2 SFDVKD.

This chain uses TRBV4-1 with TRBJ1-5; D might be TRBD1 (5 bases). Germline CDR1 MGHRA, CDR2 YSYEKL. V dropped 2 bases and J dropped 6 bases, with 14 bases sitting between them. The CDR3 spans 15 residues. In DNA form, the CDR3 reads TGCGCCAGCAGCCAACGCAGGGAGGCGGCTCAGCCCCAGCATTTT. Its translation: CASSQRREAAQPQHF.

The V gene is TRBV4-2, the J gene TRBJ2-5; weak D call: TRBD2 (6 bases). The CDR3 is made up of 15 amino acids. CDR1 and CDR2 (germline): LGHNA, YNFKEQ. The V gene lost 1 base and the J gene lost 2 bases, with 11 bases spanning the gap. In DNA, the CDR3 is TGTGCCAGCAGCCAAGCCGGGACTCAACAAGAGACCCAGTACTTC. Translating it yields CASSQAGTQQETQYF.

The rearrangement joins TRBV7-2 to TRBJ2-5, with TRBD2 matching over 13 bases. After removal of 5 bases from V and 0 bases from J, the junction contained 6 bases not matched to a gene. The germline gives CDR1 SGHTA, CDR2 FQGNSA. The CDR3 contains 17 residues. CDR3 region: CASSQTSGGTYQETQYF. CDR3 bases: TGTGCCAGCAGCCAGACTAGCGGGGGGACGTACCAAGAGACCCAGTACTTC.